This T cell receptor (delta chain) was found in a study of Vδ1+ human thymocytes. The CDR3 is 26 residues long, counting both termini. CDR1 and CDR2 from the germline V gene are NSMFDY and ISSIKDK. Sequences come from RNA converted to cDNA by reverse transcription. Pooled V-gene forward primers with one constant-region reverse primer generated the CDR3 amplicons by multiplex PCR. TCRdb called clones from the multiplex PCR reads again using CATT. The sample consists of some 55,000 delta-chain clones, more than 15% of them appearing once. With respect to this clone: Its antigen is not known. The limits of the CDR3 on the DNA are not certain, so only TCRdb's listed CDR3 is given.

Study outcomes and limitations: Thymic TRG and TRD repertoires appeared highly polyclonal, with Gaussian CDR3 length distributions. The authors advised highly purified populations and single-cell validation.

The receptor comes from a boy under two years old who had congenital heart surgery. Input material: Vdelta1+ gamma-delta thymocytes from the thymus. Subset specified: FACS-sorted CD3+ TCRalphabeta- TCRVdelta1+ TCRVdelta2- thymocytes. This rearrangement joins TRAV29/DV5 to TRDJ1; the listed D gene, TRDD3, was not tested against the DNA. CDR3 sequence reads: CSVLLCSNHPFLPIQYWGIRVDKLIF.